This entry lists 2 T cell receptor beta chains sequenced from one sample in a study of radiation and T cells in renal cell carcinoma. Using immunoSEQ multiplex PCR, the repertoire was profiled, and TCRdb retains in-frame clones only, with some absent. The sample records approximately 90,000 clones, just under 85% being singletons. As for time point: blood 4 weeks post-SBRT, at nephrectomy. The treatment was: 15 Gy SBRT to primary tumor, nephrectomy 4 weeks later. Sequencing was performed on blood, taken from a patient whose treatment included radiotherapy and nephrectomy. All receptors come from a man aged 45-60 years with renal cell carcinoma.

This clone was counted only a few times. The chain joins TRBV2 to TRBJ1-1, with TRBD1 as a possible D gene (5 bases). The CDR3 loop spans 15 amino acids. V dropped 7 bases and J dropped 1 base, with 16 bases sitting between them. Germline V gene lookup returns CDR1 SNHLY and CDR2 FYNNEI. CDR3 in DNA: TGTGCCAGCAAAGGAGGGGCCTCCCCGAACACTGAAGCTTTCTTT. Protein product: CASKGGASPNTEAFF.

This chain links TRBV30 with TRBJ1-2; no firm D call. Germline CDR1 reads GTSNPN; CDR2 reads SVGIG (reference sequence). The CDR3 contains 13 residues. V lost 5 bases and J 5 bases, leaving 15 bases between the germline ends. In nucleotides, the CDR3 is TGTGCCTGGTCGAAAGGAGGGATGTATGGCTACACCTTC. This translates into CAWSKGGMYGYTF. Full variable domain (outside the CDR3, taken from reference TRBV30 and TRBJ1-2): SQTIHQWPATLVQPVGSPLSLECTVEGTSNPNLYWYRQAAGRGLQLLFYSVGIGQISSEVPQNLSASRPQDRQFILSSKKLLLSDSGFYLCAWSKGGMYGYTFGSGTRLTVV.